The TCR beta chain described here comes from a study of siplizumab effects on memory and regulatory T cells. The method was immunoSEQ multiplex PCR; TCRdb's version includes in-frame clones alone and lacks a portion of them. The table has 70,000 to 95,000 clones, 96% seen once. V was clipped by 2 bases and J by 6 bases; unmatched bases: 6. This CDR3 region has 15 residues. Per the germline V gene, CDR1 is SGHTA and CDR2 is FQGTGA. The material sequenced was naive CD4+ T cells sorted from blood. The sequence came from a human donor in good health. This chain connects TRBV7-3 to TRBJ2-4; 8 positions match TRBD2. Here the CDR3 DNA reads TGTGCCAGCAGCTTAGAGTCCGGGAGGGGAAACATTCAGTACTTC. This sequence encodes CASSLESGRGNIQYF.